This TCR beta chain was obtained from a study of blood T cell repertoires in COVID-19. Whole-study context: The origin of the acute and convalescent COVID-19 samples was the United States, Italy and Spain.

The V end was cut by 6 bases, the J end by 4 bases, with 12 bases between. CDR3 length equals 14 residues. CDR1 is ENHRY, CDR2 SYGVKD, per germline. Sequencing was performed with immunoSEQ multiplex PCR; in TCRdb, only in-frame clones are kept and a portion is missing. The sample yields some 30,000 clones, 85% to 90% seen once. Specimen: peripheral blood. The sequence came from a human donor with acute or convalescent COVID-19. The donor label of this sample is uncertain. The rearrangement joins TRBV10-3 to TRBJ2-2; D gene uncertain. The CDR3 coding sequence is TGTGCCATCAGCGCAGGTCTGATCACCGGGGAGCTGTTTTTT. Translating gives CAISAGLITGELFF.